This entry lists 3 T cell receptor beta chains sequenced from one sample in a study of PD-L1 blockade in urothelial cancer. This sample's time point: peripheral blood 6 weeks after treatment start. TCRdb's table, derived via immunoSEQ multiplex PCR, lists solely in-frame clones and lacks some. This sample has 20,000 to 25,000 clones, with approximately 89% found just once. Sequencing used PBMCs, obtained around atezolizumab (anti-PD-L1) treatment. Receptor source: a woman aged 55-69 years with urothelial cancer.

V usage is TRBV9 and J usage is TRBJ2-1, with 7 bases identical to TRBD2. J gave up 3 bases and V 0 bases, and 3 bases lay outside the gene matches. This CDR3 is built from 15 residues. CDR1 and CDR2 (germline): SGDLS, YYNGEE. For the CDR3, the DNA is TGTGCCAGCAGCGTAGGCGCGGGGGTCTACAATGAGCAGTTCTTC. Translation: CASSVGAGVYNEQFF.

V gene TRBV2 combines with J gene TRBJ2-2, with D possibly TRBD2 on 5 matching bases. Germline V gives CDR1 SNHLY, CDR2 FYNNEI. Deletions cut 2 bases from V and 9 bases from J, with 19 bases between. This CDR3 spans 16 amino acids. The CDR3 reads CASSERGRGTPRELFF. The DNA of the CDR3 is TGTGCCAGCAGTGAAAGAGGGAGAGGCACACCGCGGGAGCTGTTTTTT.

The CDR3 is CASSPREDTQYF. As DNA, the CDR3 is TGTGCCAGCAGCCCCCGAGAAGATACGCAGTATTTT. This sequence joins TRBV6-1 and TRBJ2-3; D not certain. In germline, CDR1 is MNHNS, CDR2 SASEGT. The CDR3 is made up of 12 amino acids. V was clipped by 6 bases and J by 5 bases, with 9 bases between them.